Listed here are 12 T cell receptor beta chains from one sample, sequenced in a study of naive and memory T cell subsets. An equimolar mix of two oligonucleotides served as the beta constant-region primer for TRBC1 and TRBC2. TCRdb re-derived calls from the UMI-ligation and nested PCR reads in MiXCR, one entry per CDR3 protein. The table includes approximately 140,000 distinct CDR3 sequences, over 15% detected once. The sample taken for sequencing was naive CD4+ T cells from blood. The receptors here all came from a human donor in good health.

CDR3 sequence reads: CAWRRSHEQYF. The DNA for the CDR3 is TGTGCCTGGCGAAGGTCCCACGAGCAGTACTTC. This chain joins TRBV30 and TRBJ2-7, with D unclear. CDR3 length equals 11 residues. Trimming took off 5 bases at V and 5 bases at J, with 10 bases between the two ends. Per germline, CDR1 GTSNPN and CDR2 SVGIG (reference sequence).

This clonotype showed up just a few times. The chain recombines TRBV2 with TRBJ2-7; 7 nucleotides align to TRBD1. V was clipped by 8 bases and J by 6 bases; unmatched bases: 4. The CDR3 contains 11 residues. Germline CDR1 reads SNHLY; CDR2 reads FYNNEI. CDR3 in amino acids: CASRRGPEQYF. CDR3 in DNA: TGTGCCAGCCGAAGGGGGCCCGAGCAGTACTTC.

This clonotype has a handful of counts. The chain uses TRBV10-3 and TRBJ2-2; TRBD1 might be the D (5 bases). Germline-derived CDR1 and CDR2 are ENHRY and SYGVKD. Trimming removed 6 bases from V and 6 bases from J, with 17 bases in between. The CDR3 is made up of 15 amino acids. CDR3 region: CAISDTGSFPGELFF. In DNA, the CDR3 is TGTGCCATCAGCGACACAGGAAGTTTTCCCGGGGAGCTGTTTTTT.

The genes are TRBV5-1 and TRBJ2-7; 12 bases are shared with TRBD2. The CDR3 runs 13 residues. Germline V gene sequence: CDR1 SGHRS, CDR2 YFSETQ. After removal of 4 bases from V and 4 bases from J, the junction contained 0 bases not matched to a gene. The CDR3 nucleotides read TGCGCCAGCAGCGGGACTAGCGGGTACGAGCAGTACTTC. Protein: CASSGTSGYEQYF.

The chain has TRBV4-1 and TRBJ2-7; TRBD1 is a possible D gene (6 bases). Trimming cost V 2 bases and J 7 bases, with 18 bases left between them. Germline V gene data show CDR1 as MGHRA and CDR2 as YSYEKL. The CDR3 totals 15 residues. The CDR3 region has the DNA TGCGCCAGCAGCCAAACCAGGGGTCTAGTCGGAGAGCAGTACTTC. It specifies CASSQTRGLVGEQYF.

V gene TRBV7-2 combines with J gene TRBJ2-5; D unclear. The length of the CDR3 is 13 residues. V was shortened by 1 base and J by 5 bases, with 8 bases between the two germline ends. Germline CDR1 and CDR2: SGHTA and FQGNSA. The CDR3: CASSLGHGETQYF. CDR3 in DNA: TGTGCCAGCAGCTTAGGGCATGGGGAGACCCAGTACTTC.

The chain couples TRBV12-3 or TRBV12-4 to TRBJ2-6; D uncertain. V lost 2 bases and J lost 2, with 7 bases in between. The CDR3 runs to 15 residues. Here the CDR3 DNA reads TGTGCCAGCAGTTTATCAAATGCTGGGGCCAACGTCCTGACTTTC. Amino acid sequence: CASSLSNAGANVLTF.

This clonotype has only a few counts. The chain couples TRBV18 to TRBJ1-5; D gene unclear. Looked up from germline, CDR1 is KGHSH and CDR2 is LQKENI. V was cut by 2 bases and J by 6 bases, with 8 bases left in between. CDR3 length: 13 amino acids. The CDR3 coding sequence is TGTGCCAGCTCACCAGGGGAAGGTCAGCCCCAGCATTTT. Translating it yields CASSPGEGQPQHF.

There are a few counts of this clonotype. This chain connects TRBV28 to TRBJ2-1; TRBD2 aligns across 8 bases. Per the germline V gene, CDR1 is MDHEN and CDR2 is SYDVKM. The CDR3 spans 15 residues. With 1 base clipped from V and 15 bases from J, the junction kept 14 bases outside the gene matches. This chain's CDR3 is CASSLLGLAGKRLFF. The DNA of the CDR3 is TGTGCCAGCAGTTTATTAGGGCTAGCGGGTAAACGTCTGTTCTTC.

There are a few counts of this clonotype. The chain has TRBV4-2 and TRBJ2-5, with a tentative D call TRBD1 (6 bases). This CDR3 has 18 amino acids. V was shortened by 2 bases and J by 5 bases, with 24 bases between the two germline ends. CDR1 and CDR2 (germline): LGHNA, YNFKEQ. This CDR3 reads CASSQLGLGATSSETQYF. The CDR3 DNA reads as TGTGCCAGCAGCCAATTGGGTTTGGGGGCCACATCATCGGAGACCCAGTACTTC.

This clonotype was counted many times. The chain combines TRBV12-3 or TRBV12-4 with TRBJ2-7, with a weak D call TRBD1 (6 bases). Trimming took 2 bases from V and 0 from J, leaving 29 bases between them. The CDR3 extends over 21 amino acids. CDR3 in amino acids: CASSLTGRQGLLTSSSYEQYF. The CDR3 nucleotides read TGTGCCAGCAGTTTAACGGGTCGGCAGGGGCTATTAACGTCAAGCTCCTACGAGCAGTACTTC.

This clonotype has only a few counts. The chain links TRBV6-6 to TRBJ1-2, with D uncertain. This CDR3 has 13 residues. V was trimmed by 4 bases and J by 4 bases, leaving 10 bases between them. Germline V CDR1 and CDR2: MNHNY, SVGAGI (reference sequence). This CDR3 reads CASSSQSVYGYTF. The CDR3 DNA sequence: TGTGCCAGCAGTTCGCAGTCTGTCTATGGCTACACCTTC.